The present TCR beta chain was sequenced within a study of OX40 agonist ivuxolimab in advanced cancers. Using immunoSEQ multiplex PCR, the repertoire was profiled, and TCRdb retains in-frame clones only, with some absent. In the table there are 6,500 to 8,000 clones, more than 85% of which are singletons. This clone was observed once. The CDR3 has 13 amino acids. Germline values: CDR1 SGHVS, CDR2 FNYEAQ. V shed 5 bases and J shed 3 bases, with 11 bases lying between them. The sequence derives from an adult with an advanced solid tumor such as melanoma, head and neck, liver or kidney cancer. Sequenced material: CD4+ or CD8+ T cells sorted from blood, taken in a trial of the OX40 agonist ivuxolimab. The chain employs TRBV7-6 and TRBJ2-7; no reliable D call. For the CDR3, the DNA is TGTGCCAGCAGCCCCTGGGTGGACTACGAGCAGTACTTC. Residues: CASSPWVDYEQYF.